The 3 T cell receptor beta chains given below trace back to one sample, sequenced in a study of regulatory T cells in long-lasting Graves disease. Construction of the TCR beta libraries employed iRepertoire HTBI primers in conjunction with Arm-PCR of CDR3 regions. Via MiXCR, TCRdb re-called the multiplex PCR reads, giving one row per CDR3 protein. The table records approximately 480,000 distinct CDR3 sequences, 15% to 20% of them present only once. Time point noted: newly diagnosed GD, antithyroid drugs for less than 3 months. RNA isolated from PBMCs was used to make the TCR library. These same records also appear under a second study, on T cells in Graves' hyperthyroidism and ophthalmopathy.

Sequenced here: peripheral blood mononuclear cells (PBMCs), sampled at new diagnosis, from a patient treated with antithyroid drugs. The receptors stem from a man aged 35 to 55 with Graves disease.

This clonotype was counted ten times or more. The chain is built from TRBV7-9 and TRBJ2-7; 10 nucleotides agree with TRBD1. The CDR3 is made up of 14 amino acids. From germline, CDR1 is SEHNR and CDR2 FQNEAQ (reference sequence). V trimming: 7 bases; J trimming: 4 bases; junction bases outside the gene matches: 7. The DNA of the CDR3 is TGTGCCAGCAACCCGACAGGGGGCGAATACGAGCAGTACTTC. It is translated as CASNPTGGEYEQYF.

Concerning this clonotype: A junction end diverges from the germline sequence, so it may reflect a read error. This sequence joins TRBV10-3 and TRBJ1-2; weak D call: TRBD1 (5 bases). CDR3 size: 13 residues. The germline V gene has CDR1 ENHRY and CDR2 SYGVKD. CDR3 DNA: TGTGCCATCAGTGGAGGGGCTCCCTATGGCTGCACCTTC. This encodes CAISGGAPYGCTF.

This clonotype showed up many times. A read error may account for a junction end that differs from germline. This chain links TRBV11-2 with TRBJ2-3, with D hard to call. The CDR3 is made up of 15 amino acids. The germline CDR1 and CDR2 sequences are SGHAT and FQNNGV. The CDR3 region has the DNA TGTGCCAGCAGCTTAGGCCAGGAGCCAACAGTTACGCAGTATTTT. Translation gives CASSLGQEPTVTQYF.